This T cell receptor beta chain was retrieved from a study of a mutant IDH1 vaccine in newly diagnosed glioma. At the level of the study: Eight vaccinations reached patients in weeks 1, 3, 5, 7, 11, 15, 19 and 23. The start of vaccination came 4-6 weeks after radiotherapy alone, or with temozolomide cycles. Broader study findings: Pseudoprogression showed no apparent link to changes in top peripheral T cell clonotypes.

Per the germline V gene, CDR1 is SGDLS and CDR2 is YYNGEE. The V gene lost 3 bases and the J gene lost 5 bases, with 17 bases spanning the gap. CDR3 size: 15 residues. Turning to this clone: The antigen is not known.

Sequenced by immunoSEQ multiplex PCR; TCRdb stores in-frame clones only, minus some. This sample carries tens of thousands of clones, 65% to 80% of them seen once, and the ten largest clones take 5.3%. Noted time point: week 23, last vaccination. It was 300 ug of mutant IDH1 20-mer peptide that made up each vaccine dose, given with topical imiquimod. Sequenced here: PBMCs, sampled from a glioma patient whose treatment included an IDH1 peptide vaccine. The receptor's source is a man aged 50 or older with glioma. The chain is built from TRBV9 and TRBJ1-1; the D is unclear. The DNA of the CDR3 is TGTGCCAGCAGCGGCCCCATTTGGGAGCGGACTGAAGCTTTCTTT. Encoded protein: CASSGPIWERTEAFF.